This TCR beta chain emerged from a study of CD8+CD57+ T cells in acquired aplastic anemia. This clonotype was seen more than once but under ten times. Genomic DNA provided the template from which TCR beta VDJ and CDR3 profiles were obtained. TCRdb analysed the reads with MiXCR anew, one entry per CDR3 protein. This table has approximately 270,000 distinct CDR3 sequences, about 56% appearing once. The source material was sorted CD4+, CD8+, or CD8+CD57+ T cells (not recorded which) from PBMCs. This clonotype was sampled from a human donor with severe aplastic anemia or a healthy control (not recorded which).

The CDR3 sequence is CASSVAGNAGANVLTF. The CDR3 DNA is TGTGCCAGCAGCGTAGCAGGGAATGCTGGGGCCAACGTCCTGACTTTC. The chain carries TRBV9 and TRBJ2-6; D may be TRBD1 (5 bases). Germline V gene data show CDR1 as SGDLS and CDR2 as YYNGEE. The CDR3 loop spans 16 amino acids. Trimming pared 0 bases from V and 2 bases from J, leaving 9 bases between.